The 12 T cell receptor beta chains below come from one sample, sequenced in a study of human T cells and chemical hapten exposure (dated by TCRdb to about 2021). The method was RACE. The sequencer listed for this sample is NextSeq 500. TCRdb ran its own pipeline on the public reads, namely fastp trimming at Q25 and MiXCR clone calling, and kept in-frame beta chains. Identical CDR3 protein sequences are pooled into one entry, listed with their most common genes and DNA. Within this sample are 300,000 to 350,000 distinct CDR3 sequences, with around 6.9% of them counted one time only. 8% to 9% of the sample lies in the top ten. The time point tag for this specimen amounts to: patch test 1, 2 weeks after DPC sensitization. The label giving this sample's treatment or condition can be read as: therapeutic diphenylcyclopropenone sensitization with weekly scalp DPC. This sample comprised whole blood, obtained in connection with sensitization to the hapten diphenylcyclopropenone (DPC). Every receptor here comes from a woman aged 18-30 years with alopecia areata. Some clones in this sample may be carry-over from other donors' samples.

This clonotype was seen only a few times. The V call is TRBV9, the J call TRBJ2-3; TRBD2 agrees at 7 bases. Germline CDR1 reads SGDLS; CDR2 reads YYNGEE. J lost 0 bases, V lost 4 bases, and 14 bases had no gene match. This CDR3 contains 18 residues. The CDR3 loop is CASSPKGGVASSTDTQYF. The CDR3 nucleotides read TGTGCCAGCAGCCCCAAGGGAGGGGTGGCTTCAAGCACAGATACGCAGTATTTT.

V and J are TRBV5-4 and TRBJ1-5; TRBD1 might be the D (5 bases). The germline V and J ends were trimmed by 4 bases and 6 bases, with 14 bases remaining between them. The CDR3 is 14 amino acids. Germline loops: CDR1 SGHNT, CDR2 YYREEE (reference sequence). The CDR3 DNA sequence: TGTGCCAGCAGCATCGGGGGAGTTTCTCAGCCCCAGCATTTT. Encoded protein: CASSIGGVSQPQHF.

This clonotype showed up just a few times. The chain couples TRBV2 to TRBJ1-1; TRBD1 matches 8 bases. CDR3 size: 16 residues. J lost 0 bases, V lost 4 bases, and 7 bases had no gene match. CDR1 SNHLY and CDR2 FYNNEI come from the germline V gene. The CDR3 nucleotides are TGTGCCAGCAGTGTCAGGACAGGGAACTTGAACACTGAAGCTTTCTTT. Protein: CASSVRTGNLNTEAFF. Based on the CDR3 plus reference TRBV2 and TRBJ1-1, the full variable domain is EPEVTQTPSHQVTQMGQEVILRCVPISNHLYFYWYRQILGQKVEFLVSFYNNEISEKSEIFDDQFSVERPDGSNFTLKIRSTKLEDSAMYFCASSVRTGNLNTEAFFGQGTRLTVV.

This clonotype was picked up many times. The V and J genes are TRBV4-3 and TRBJ2-3; D may be TRBD2 (6 bases). The ends were cut back, 0 bases at V and 4 bases at J, with 11 bases in the middle. Germline CDR1 is LGHNA and CDR2 is YSLEER. The CDR3 consists of 15 residues. In nucleotides, the CDR3 is TGCGCCAGCAGCCAAGATCGTGGAGGGTCAGATACGCAGTATTTT. Protein sequence: CASSQDRGGSDTQYF.

Many counts were recorded for this clonotype. This chain connects TRBV29-1 to TRBJ2-5, with D tentatively TRBD2 (6 bases). Germline V gene lookup returns CDR1 SQVTM and CDR2 ANQGSEA. The V end was cut by 6 bases, the J end by 4 bases, with 18 bases between. The CDR3 has 14 residues. The DNA of the CDR3 is TGCAGCGTGGGCGTGAGCGGGTCGGGAGAGACCCAGTACTTC. Its protein is CSVGVSGSGETQYF.

At least ten counts were recorded for this clonotype. This chain joins TRBV10-3 and TRBJ2-7; tentative D call: TRBD1 (6 bases). V gave up 0 bases and J gave up 0 bases, with 12 bases separating them. CDR3 length: 16 residues. Germline V CDR1 and CDR2: ENHRY, SYGVKD. CDR3 region: CAISESGRGSSYEQYF. The CDR3, as DNA: TGTGCCATCAGTGAGTCCGGCAGGGGTAGCTCCTACGAGCAGTACTTC.

This clonotype was detected a few times. The chain has TRBV6-1 and TRBJ2-5; 8 positions agree with TRBD2. The junction had 5 bases not matched to a gene; V was cut back by 3 bases and J by 5 bases. This CDR3 contains 14 residues. Per germline, CDR1 MNHNS and CDR2 SASEGT. The CDR3 sequence is CASSEGGGRETQYF. The CDR3 coding sequence is TGTGCCAGCAGTGAGGGCGGGGGGCGCGAGACCCAGTACTTC.

V and J are TRBV9 and TRBJ1-2, with a weak D call TRBD1 (6 bases). V was shortened by 0 bases and J by 8 bases, with 11 bases between the two germline ends. The CDR3 covers 13 residues. Germline CDR1 SGDLS, CDR2 YYNGEE. The CDR3 nucleotides read TGTGCCAGCAGCGTAGTTTCAGGGGCCGGCTACACCTTC. This encodes CASSVVSGAGYTF.

The gene calls are TRBV5-1 and TRBJ1-1, with a weak D call TRBD1 (6 bases). The germline V and J ends were trimmed by 2 bases and 6 bases, with 11 bases remaining between them. Germline V gene lookup returns CDR1 SGHRS and CDR2 YFSETQ. The CDR3 runs 13 residues. The chain's CDR3 is CASSFLQGPEAFF. As DNA, the CDR3 is TGCGCCAGCAGCTTTTTGCAGGGGCCTGAAGCTTTCTTT.

The V gene is TRBV3-1, the J gene TRBJ1-4; D is unresolved. This CDR3 is built from 12 residues. Trimming cost V 4 bases and J 9 bases, with 9 bases left between them. In germline, CDR1 is LGHDT, CDR2 YNNKEL (reference sequence). CDR3 loop: CASSRIQKKLFF. The CDR3, as DNA: TGTGCCAGCAGCCGGATTCAGAAAAAACTGTTTTTT.

This clonotype was observed many times. J is TRBJ1-2 and V is TRBV12-3 or TRBV12-4; D is uncertain. The CDR3 length is 13 residues. The germline V and J ends were trimmed by 1 base and 1 base, with 4 bases remaining between them. This chain's CDR3 is CASSLGDNYGYTF. The CDR3, as DNA: TGTGCCAGCAGTTTAGGGGATAACTATGGCTACACCTTC.

This clonotype was observed at least ten times. The chain has TRBV24-1 and TRBJ2-2, with D possibly matching TRBD1 (5 bases). The germline gives CDR1 KGHDR, CDR2 SFDVKD. V was cut by 5 bases and J by 1 base, with 7 bases left in between. This CDR3 comprises 14 residues. The CDR3 sequence: CATSATGNTGELFF. The CDR3 bases are TGTGCCACCAGTGCTACAGGGAACACCGGGGAGCTGTTTTTT.